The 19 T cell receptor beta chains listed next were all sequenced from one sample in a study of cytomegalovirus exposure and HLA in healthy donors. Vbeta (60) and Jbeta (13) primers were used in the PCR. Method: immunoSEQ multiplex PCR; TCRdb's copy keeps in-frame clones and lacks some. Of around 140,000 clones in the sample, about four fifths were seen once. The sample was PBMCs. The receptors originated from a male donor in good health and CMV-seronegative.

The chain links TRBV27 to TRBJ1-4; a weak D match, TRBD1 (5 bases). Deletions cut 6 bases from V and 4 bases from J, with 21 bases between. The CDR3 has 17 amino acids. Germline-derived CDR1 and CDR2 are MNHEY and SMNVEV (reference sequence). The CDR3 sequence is CASRYVGGDPRNEKLFF. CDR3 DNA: TGTGCCAGCAGATATGTCGGGGGGGACCCACGTAATGAAAAACTGTTTTTT.

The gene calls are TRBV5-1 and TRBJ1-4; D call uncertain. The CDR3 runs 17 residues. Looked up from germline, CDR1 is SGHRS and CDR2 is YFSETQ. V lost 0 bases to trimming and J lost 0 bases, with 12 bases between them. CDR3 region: CASSLDTRIATNEKLFF. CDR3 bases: TGCGCCAGCAGCTTGGACACCAGGATTGCAACTAATGAAAAACTGTTTTTT.

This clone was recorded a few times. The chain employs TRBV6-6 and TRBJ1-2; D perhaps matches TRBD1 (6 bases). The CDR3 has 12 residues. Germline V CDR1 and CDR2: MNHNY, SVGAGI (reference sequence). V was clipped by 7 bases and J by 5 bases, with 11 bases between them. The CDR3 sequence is CASTPGDYGYTF. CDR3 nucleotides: TGTGCCAGCACCCCAGGGGATTATGGCTACACCTTC.

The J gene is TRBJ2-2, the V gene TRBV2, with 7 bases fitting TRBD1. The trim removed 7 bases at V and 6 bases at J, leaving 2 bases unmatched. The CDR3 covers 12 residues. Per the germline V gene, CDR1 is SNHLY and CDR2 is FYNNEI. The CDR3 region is CASTQGAGELFF. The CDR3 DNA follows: TGTGCCAGCACTCAGGGGGCCGGGGAGCTGTTTTTT.

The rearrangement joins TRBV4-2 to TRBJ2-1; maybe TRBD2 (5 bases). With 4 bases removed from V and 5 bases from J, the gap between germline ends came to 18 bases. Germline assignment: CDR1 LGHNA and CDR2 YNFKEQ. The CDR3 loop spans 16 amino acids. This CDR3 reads CASSPRPGSHDNEQFF. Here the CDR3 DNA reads TGTGCCAGCAGCCCCCGACCGGGAAGCCACGACAATGAGCAGTTCTTC.

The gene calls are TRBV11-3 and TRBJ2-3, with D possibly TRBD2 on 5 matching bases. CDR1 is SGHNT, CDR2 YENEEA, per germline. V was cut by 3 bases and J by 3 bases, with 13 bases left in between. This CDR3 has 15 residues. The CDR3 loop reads CASSFTEASTDTQYF. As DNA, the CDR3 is TGTGCCAGCAGCTTTACGGAGGCCTCAACAGATACGCAGTATTTT.

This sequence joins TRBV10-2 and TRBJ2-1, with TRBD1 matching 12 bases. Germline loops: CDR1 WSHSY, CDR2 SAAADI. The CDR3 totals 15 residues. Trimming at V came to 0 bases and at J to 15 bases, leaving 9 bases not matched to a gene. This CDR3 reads CASSESGTGGVPGFF. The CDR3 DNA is TGCGCCAGCAGTGAGTCGGGGACAGGGGGCGTCCCCGGGTTCTTC.

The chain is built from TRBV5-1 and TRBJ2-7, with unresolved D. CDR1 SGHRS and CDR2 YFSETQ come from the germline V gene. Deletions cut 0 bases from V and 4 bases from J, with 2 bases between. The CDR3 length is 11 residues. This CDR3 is CASSLAYEQYF. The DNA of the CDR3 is TGCGCCAGCAGCTTGGCTTACGAGCAGTACTTC.

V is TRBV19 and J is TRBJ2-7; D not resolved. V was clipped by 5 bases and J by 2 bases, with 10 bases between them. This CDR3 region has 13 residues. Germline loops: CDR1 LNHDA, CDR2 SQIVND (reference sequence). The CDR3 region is CASSQTATYEQYF. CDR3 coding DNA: TGTGCCAGTAGTCAGACTGCCACCTACGAGCAGTACTTC. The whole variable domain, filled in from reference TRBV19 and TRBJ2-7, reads DGGITQSPKYLFRKEGQNVTLSCEQNLNHDAMYWYRQDPGQGLRLIYYSQIVNDFQKGDIAEGYSVSREKKESFPLTVTSAQKNPTAFYLCASSQTATYEQYFGPGTRLTVT.

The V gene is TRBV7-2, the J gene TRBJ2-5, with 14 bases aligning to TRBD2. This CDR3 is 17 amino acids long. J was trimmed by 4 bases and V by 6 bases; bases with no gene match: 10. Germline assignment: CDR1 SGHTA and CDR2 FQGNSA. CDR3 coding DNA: TGTGCCAGCAGACCTAGACTAGCGGGGGGGCATGGAGAGACCCAGTACTTC. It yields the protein CASRPRLAGGHGETQYF.

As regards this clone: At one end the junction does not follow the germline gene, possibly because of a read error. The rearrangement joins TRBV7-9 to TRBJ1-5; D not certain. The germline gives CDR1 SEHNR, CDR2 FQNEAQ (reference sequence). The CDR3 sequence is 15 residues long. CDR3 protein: CSSSLPNISNQPQHF. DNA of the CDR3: TGTTCCAGCAGCTTACCCAACATTAGCAATCAGCCCCAGCATTTT.

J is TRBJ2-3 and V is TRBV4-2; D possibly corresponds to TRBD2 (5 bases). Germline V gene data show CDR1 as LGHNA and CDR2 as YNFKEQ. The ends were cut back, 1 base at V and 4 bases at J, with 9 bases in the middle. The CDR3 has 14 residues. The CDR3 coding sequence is TGTGCCAGCAGCCAAGTGTCCGGGGCAGATACGCAGTATTTT. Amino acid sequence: CASSQVSGADTQYF.

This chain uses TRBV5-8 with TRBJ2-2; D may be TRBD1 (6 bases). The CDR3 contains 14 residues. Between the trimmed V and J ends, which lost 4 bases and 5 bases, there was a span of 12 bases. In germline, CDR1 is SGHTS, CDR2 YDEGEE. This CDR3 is CASSRRGVTGELFF. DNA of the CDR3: TGTGCCAGCAGCCGCAGGGGAGTTACCGGGGAGCTGTTTTTT.

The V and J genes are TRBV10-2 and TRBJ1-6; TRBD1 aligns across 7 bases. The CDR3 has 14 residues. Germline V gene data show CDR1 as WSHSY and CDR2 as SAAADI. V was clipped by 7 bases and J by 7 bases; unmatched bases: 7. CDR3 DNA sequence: TGCGCCAGCATCAACAGGGGTAGAAATTCACCCCTCCACTTT. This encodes CASINRGRNSPLHF.

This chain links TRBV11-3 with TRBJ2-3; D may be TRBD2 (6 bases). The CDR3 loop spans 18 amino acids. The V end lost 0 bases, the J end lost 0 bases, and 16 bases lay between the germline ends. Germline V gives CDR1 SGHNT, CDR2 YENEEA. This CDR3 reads CASSLDWRDISSTDTQYF. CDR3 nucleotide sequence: TGTGCCAGCAGCTTAGATTGGCGGGATATATCTAGCACAGATACGCAGTATTTT.

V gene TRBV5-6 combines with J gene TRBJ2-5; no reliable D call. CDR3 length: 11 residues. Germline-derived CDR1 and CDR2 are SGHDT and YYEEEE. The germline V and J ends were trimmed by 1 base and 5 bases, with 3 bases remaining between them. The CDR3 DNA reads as TGTGCCAGCAGCTTGTCGGAGACCCAGTACTTC. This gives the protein CASSLSETQYF.

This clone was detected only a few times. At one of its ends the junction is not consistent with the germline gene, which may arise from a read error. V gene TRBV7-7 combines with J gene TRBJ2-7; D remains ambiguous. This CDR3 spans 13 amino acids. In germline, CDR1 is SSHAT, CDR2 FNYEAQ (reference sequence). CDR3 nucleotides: TGTGCTAGCAGCTCAGCAGAACACTACGAGCAGTACTTC. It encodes CASSSAEHYEQYF.

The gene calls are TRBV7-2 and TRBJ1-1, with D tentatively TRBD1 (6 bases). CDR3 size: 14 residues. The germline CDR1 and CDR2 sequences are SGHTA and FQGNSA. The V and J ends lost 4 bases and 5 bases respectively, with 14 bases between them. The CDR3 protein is CASSSRGGRTEAFF. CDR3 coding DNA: TGTGCCAGCAGCTCCCGGGGGGGGCGAACTGAAGCTTTCTTT.

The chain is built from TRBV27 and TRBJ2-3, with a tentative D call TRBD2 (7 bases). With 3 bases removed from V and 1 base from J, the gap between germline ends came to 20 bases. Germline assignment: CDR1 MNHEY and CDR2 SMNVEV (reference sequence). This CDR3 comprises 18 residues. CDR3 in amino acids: CASSLGLRGGARTDTQYF. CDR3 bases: TGTGCCAGCAGTTTGGGCCTGAGGGGGGGGGCCCGCACAGATACGCAGTATTTT.